One T cell receptor beta chain is described in this entry. The antigen it recognizes is unknown. There are no base qualities to consult, and no much larger clone falls within one base. The sample is drawn from a study of T cell responses to AZD1222 COVID-19 vaccine (dated by TCRdb to 2020 to 2022). A note on the overall study: Because spike-specific TCR depth and breadth did not differ between the two schedules, AZD1222 recipients who got a second dose at roughly 4 weeks were pooled with those who got a second dose at roughly 12 weeks. A total of 233 trial participants underwent TCR sequencing, of whom some 210 received two doses of AZD1222 and about 26 received two doses of the MenACWY control vaccine. Enrollment into the trials was organized by age into subgroups of 18-55, 56-69 and 70-plus years, and those subgroups contained roughly 140, 27 and 60 TCR-sequenced participants, respectively. Beyond this particular receptor, the publication reports: Because no samples from the day 14 peak response were available, repertoires could be characterized only after the peak T cell response. Participants were mostly white British, with more females than males. The authors suggested clonal diversity may have been underestimated. After two AZD1222 doses, spike-specific TCR breadth and depth were significantly higher than at day 0 and than in MenACWY recipients. The whole spike protein was spanned by vaccine-associated CD4 TCRs, and dominant responses were seen in regions 160-218 and 743-854. The 56-69-year group was small, and its depth increase did not reach significance, likely because of low power. Reportedly, close to half of the unique spike-specific TCRs recognized epitopes lying outside the regions that are mutated in the B.1.351 and B.1.1.7 variants. Conclusions about previously exposed vaccinees were limited because only six or seven AZD1222 recipients were SARS-CoV-2 seropositive at baseline.

From cysteine to phenylalanine, the CDR3 is 15 amino acids long. Of the read, only the CDR3 DNA is kept; its 45 bases are in frame from base 1. CDR1 and CDR2 are read off the germline V gene (reference sequence) as LGHDT and YNNKEL. The germline V and J ends show losses of 4 bases and 2 bases respectively, and no gene match explains 7 bases of the junction. The time point tag for this specimen amounts to: baseline before first vaccination. The vaccinee samples were drawn from two UK trials, COV001 and COV002, one of which was a single-blind randomized controlled phase 2/3 trial testing AZD1222 (ChAdOx1 nCoV-19) in healthy adults. Trial participant PBMC samples were collected at day 0 and day 28 after the second dose for TCRbeta chain sequencing. The CDR3 regions of human TCRbeta chains were analyzed by immunosequencing. The study's processing was this. TCRs in the repertoires were matched against a reference library of SARS-CoV-2-specific TCRs that had been generated with the MIRA antigen-specificity platform. Breadth was defined as the fraction of unique TCRs that were SARS-CoV-2-associated, and depth was defined as the fraction of total T cells that were SARS-CoV-2-associated. Each spike-specific TCR was assigned to its reactive spike region and to a CD4 or CD8 class using the MIRA data. Log10-transformed breadth and depth values were compared by one-way ANOVA with Sidak's multiple comparisons tests. TCRdb limited this immuneACCESS table to in-frame rearrangements with V and J called. A share of clones is missing; checked studies link under half to unresolved V genes, and the rest is unexplained. The V and J calls and clone size come from that table; D and trimming were worked out from the DNA. A total of more than 100,000 clones appear in this sample, around 89% of them only once. The ten largest clonotypes hold roughly 3.5% of the sample.

This clonotype was obtained from an adult in good health. The sequence is built from TRBV3-1 (or the pseudogene TRBV3-2) and TRBJ2-7, and 8 junction bases match TRBD1. Here the sequenced sample was peripheral blood, taken on day 0 of AZD1222 vaccination. Here is the DNA: TGTGCCAGCAGCCGAGACAGGGGCCCTCCCTACGAGCAGTACTTC. This encodes CASSRDRGPPYEQYF.